These 15 T cell receptor beta chains were all obtained from the same sample, sequenced in a study of human T cells and chemical hapten exposure. TCRdb passed the RACE reads through MiXCR, listing each CDR3 protein once. There are about 80,000 distinct CDR3 sequences in the sample; roughly 15% occur only once, and roughly 4.5% lies in the top ten. Time point indicated: pre-sensitization, week 0. Indicated treatment: therapeutic diphenylcyclopropenone sensitization with weekly scalp DPC. The sample was whole blood, taken in connection with sensitization to the hapten diphenylcyclopropenone (DPC). The receptor set was obtained from a woman between 50 and 59 years old with alopecia areata. Some clones in this sample may be carry-over from other donors' samples.

In its sample, this clonotype was seen a few times. The chain couples TRBV4-3 to TRBJ2-7; 8 bases line up with TRBD1. The germline CDR1 and CDR2 sequences are LGHNA and YSLEER. This CDR3 is 15 amino acids long. With 2 bases clipped from V and 7 bases from J, the junction kept 10 bases outside the gene matches. CDR3 amino acids: CASSQKLGQGMEQYF. The CDR3 DNA reads TGCGCCAGCAGCCAAAAATTAGGACAGGGTATGGAGCAGTACTTC.

The chain combines TRBV28 with TRBJ2-1; D possibly matches TRBD1 or TRBD2 (5 bases each). The CDR3 sequence is 12 residues long. The germline V gene encodes CDR1 MDHEN and CDR2 SYDVKM. Between the trimmed V and J ends, which lost 5 bases and 10 bases, there was a span of 12 bases. DNA for the CDR3: TGTGCCAGCAGTAAAGGGACGTTGGAGCAGTTCTTC. It yields the protein CASSKGTLEQFF.

The chain links TRBV10-2 to TRBJ2-2; the match to TRBD2 covers 8 bases. CDR1 is WSHSY, CDR2 SAAADI, per germline. Trimming took 7 bases from V and 1 from J; bases not matched to a gene: 5. The CDR3 runs to 15 residues. The CDR3 region is CASKPAGVNTGELFF. As DNA, the CDR3 is TGCGCCAGCAAGCCAGCGGGAGTGAACACCGGGGAGCTGTTTTTT.

This clonotype occurred a few times. The rearrangement joins TRBV6-6 to TRBJ1-3, with D unresolved. Trimming cost V 6 bases and J 1 base, with 10 bases left between them. CDR1 and CDR2 (germline): MNHNY, SVGAGI (reference sequence). The CDR3 consists of 14 residues. CDR3 protein: CASRPAGSGNTIYF. The CDR3 DNA reads TGTGCCAGCAGGCCCGCAGGTTCTGGAAACACCATATATTTT.

This clonotype was detected many times. The rearrangement uses TRBV3-1 and TRBJ1-4; TRBD1 agrees at 7 bases. With 1 base clipped from V and 8 bases from J, the junction kept 4 bases outside the gene matches. The CDR3 runs 14 residues. Germline V gene sequence: CDR1 LGHDT, CDR2 YNNKEL (reference sequence). The chain's CDR3 is CASSQGPGQEKLFF. CDR3 sequence (DNA): TGTGCCAGCAGCCAAGGTCCGGGACAGGAAAAACTGTTTTTT.

This clonotype was seen repeatedly, ten times or more. The chain joins TRBV18 to TRBJ1-5; TRBD1 is a possible D gene (5 bases). Trimming removed 8 bases from V and 0 bases from J, with 20 bases in between. The CDR3 has 17 amino acids. Germline CDR1 KGHSH, CDR2 LQKENI. The CDR3 is CASTPGQALNSNQPQHF. CDR3 bases: TGTGCCAGCACCCCGGGGCAGGCACTAAATAGCAATCAGCCCCAGCATTTT.

This clonotype was detected ten times or more. V usage is TRBV5-5 and J usage is TRBJ2-1; 7 bases are a match to TRBD2. The V segment lost 2 bases and the J segment 10 bases; nucleotides outside the gene matches: 9. The CDR3 has 14 residues. Germline V gives CDR1 SGHKS, CDR2 YYEKEE (reference sequence). The CDR3 DNA follows: TGTGCCAGCAGCTTCAGACTAGCCGGCTACGAGCAGTTCTTC. It is translated as CASSFRLAGYEQFF.

This clonotype showed up many times. The chain links TRBV2 to TRBJ1-5; D remains ambiguous. The CDR3 is 14 residues long. Germline assignment: CDR1 SNHLY and CDR2 FYNNEI. With 2 bases removed from V and 3 bases from J, the gap between germline ends came to 8 bases. CDR3 sequence: CASSESRNNQPQHF. The CDR3 DNA reads as TGTGCCAGCAGTGAATCCAGAAACAATCAGCCCCAGCATTTT.

In its sample, this clonotype was seen many times. The chain carries TRBV7-9 and TRBJ2-7, with D possibly matching TRBD1 (6 bases). CDR1 is SEHNR and CDR2 is FQNEAQ in the germline V gene (reference sequence). This CDR3 spans 15 amino acids. The germline V and J ends were trimmed by 5 bases and 6 bases, with 20 bases remaining between them. The CDR3 nucleotides read TGTGCCAGCAGCAGCTCTCCAGGGAGAGGGGGCGAGCAGTACTTC. Its protein product is CASSSSPGRGGEQYF.

The genes are TRBV18 and TRBJ1-3; D is ambiguous. CDR3 length: 16 residues. Germline CDR1 reads KGHSH; CDR2 reads LQKENI. The V end lost 1 base, the J end lost 0 bases, and 10 bases lay between the germline ends. The CDR3 DNA is TGTGCCAGCTCACCACTCGACACCAGCTCTGGAAACACCATATATTTT. Amino acid sequence: CASSPLDTSSGNTIYF. The full variable domain, its missing parts supplied by reference TRBV18 and TRBJ1-3, is NAGVMQNPRHLVRRRGQEARLRCSPMKGHSHVYWYRQLPEEGLKFMVYLQKENIIDESGMPKERFSAEFPKEGPSILRIQQVVRGDSAAYFCASSPLDTSSGNTIYFGEGSWLTVV.

This clonotype has more than one count but fewer than ten. This chain connects TRBV3-1 to TRBJ2-1, with 9 bases that match TRBD2. Germline CDR1 reads LGHDT; CDR2 reads YNNKEL (reference sequence). J lost 9 bases, V lost 1 base, and 7 bases had no gene match. The CDR3 has 15 amino acids. The CDR3 protein is CASSQAAGGYGEQFF. The CDR3 DNA is TGTGCCAGCAGCCAAGCCGCGGGAGGGTACGGTGAGCAGTTCTTC.

A few counts support this clonotype. The chain couples TRBV20-1 to TRBJ1-1; 7 nucleotides agree with TRBD1. Trimming removed 3 bases from V and 4 bases from J; junction bases left unmatched: 8. Per the germline V gene, CDR1 is DFQATT and CDR2 is SNEGSKA (reference sequence). This CDR3 comprises 14 residues. CDR3 in DNA: TGCAGTGCTAGTTCCCCCCAGGGGGGCACTGAAGCTTTCTTT. It specifies CSASSPQGGTEAFF.

This clonotype was detected ten times or more. The rearrangement links TRBV12-3 or TRBV12-4 to TRBJ2-1; 7 nucleotides match TRBD1. The CDR3 loop spans 14 amino acids. With 4 bases clipped from V and 11 bases from J, the junction kept 11 bases outside the gene matches. Here the CDR3 DNA reads TGTGCCAGCAGTTCTAACAGGGGTCCCCTGAAGCAGTTCTTC. It codes for CASSSNRGPLKQFF.

In regard to this clonotype: The germline gene is not matched at one end of the junction; a read error may be the cause. The chain carries TRBV7-9 and TRBJ1-4; weak D call: TRBD1 (5 bases). Germline lookup yields CDR1 SEHNR and CDR2 FQNEAQ (reference sequence). The CDR3 totals 14 residues. Here the CDR3 reads CASSLGGGDPRTTF. The CDR3 DNA sequence: TGTGCCAGCAGCTTAGGAGGCGGGGACCCGCGAACGACTTTT.

V and J are TRBV20-1 and TRBJ2-3; TRBD1 might be the D (6 bases). The germline CDR1 and CDR2 sequences are DFQATT and SNEGSKA (reference sequence). Deletions cut 3 bases from V and 4 bases from J, with 8 bases between. The CDR3 length is 12 residues. As DNA, the CDR3 is TGCAGTGCTAGTCGACAGGCAGATACGCAGTATTTT. Encoded protein: CSASRQADTQYF.